A single sample is the source of the 11 T cell receptor beta chains below, sequenced in a study of PD-L1 blockade in urothelial cancer. Sequencing was performed with immunoSEQ multiplex PCR; in TCRdb, only in-frame clones are kept and a portion is missing. Among around 79,000 clones listed, around four fifths were seen once. Specified time point: pretreatment peripheral blood. The material was PBMCs, obtained around atezolizumab (anti-PD-L1) treatment. The receptor source for this set is a man aged 40-50 years with urothelial cancer.

A single count supports this clone. The genes are TRBV11-2 and TRBJ2-3, with TRBD2 matching over 7 bases. The CDR3 totals 15 residues. The germline V gene encodes CDR1 SGHAT and CDR2 FQNNGV. V was clipped by 3 bases and J by 1 base; unmatched bases: 4. CDR3 loop: CASSFLSGGTDTQYF. CDR3 bases: TGTGCCAGCAGCTTTTTAAGCGGGGGCACAGATACGCAGTATTTT. Full variable domain (rest looked up from reference TRBV11-2 and TRBJ2-3): EAGVAQSPRYKIIEKRQSVAFWCNPISGHATLYWYQQILGQGPKLLIQFQNNGVVDDSQLPKDRFSAERLKGVDSTLKIQPAKLEDSAVYLCASSFLSGGTDTQYFGPGTRLTVL.

This clone showed up just once. The gene calls are TRBV6-1 and TRBJ1-2; 11 bases match TRBD1. After removal of 3 bases from V and 8 bases from J, the junction contained 5 bases not matched to a gene. The CDR3 has 14 amino acids. The germline V gene encodes CDR1 MNHNS and CDR2 SASEGT. This CDR3 is CASSEDRGRRGYTF. The CDR3 DNA sequence: TGTGCCAGCAGTGAGGACAGGGGGCGTCGAGGCTACACCTTC.

The rearrangement links TRBV4-1 to TRBJ2-7; tentatively, D is TRBD1 (5 bases). Germline values: CDR1 MGHRA, CDR2 YSYEKL. V was clipped by 1 base and J by 5 bases, with 12 bases between them. This CDR3 region has 14 residues. CDR3 coding DNA: TGCGCCAGCAGCCAAGCACAGGATGGGCACGAGCAGTACTTC. It specifies CASSQAQDGHEQYF.

The gene calls are TRBV9 and TRBJ2-5; D might be TRBD1 (5 bases). The V gene's germline CDR1 is SGDLS and CDR2 YYNGEE. The germline V and J ends were trimmed by 3 bases and 5 bases, with 11 bases remaining between them. The CDR3 runs to 13 residues. CDR3 protein: CASSARQRETQYF. DNA for the CDR3: TGTGCCAGCAGCGCCCGACAGAGGGAGACCCAGTACTTC.

The gene calls are TRBV5-6 and TRBJ2-3; 11 bases align to TRBD2. Per germline, CDR1 SGHDT and CDR2 YYEEEE. Trimming at V came to 0 bases and at J to 4 bases, leaving 4 bases not matched to a gene. CDR3 length: 16 amino acids. The CDR3: CASSLASGRSPDTQYF. In DNA form, the CDR3 reads TGTGCCAGCAGCTTGGCTAGCGGGAGGAGCCCAGATACGCAGTATTTT.

The V and J genes are TRBV2 and TRBJ2-6; D is possibly TRBD1 (6 bases). The CDR3 is 17 residues long. Trimming shortened V by 3 bases and J by 3 bases, and 15 bases separated the two germline ends. Looked up from germline, CDR1 is SNHLY and CDR2 is FYNNEI. The CDR3: CASSEDRTISGANVLTF. CDR3 nucleotide sequence: TGTGCCAGCAGTGAGGACAGAACTATTAGTGGGGCCAACGTCCTGACTTTC. Looking up the rest from reference TRBV2 and TRBJ2-6 gives the full variable domain: EPEVTQTPSHQVTQMGQEVILRCVPISNHLYFYWYRQILGQKVEFLVSFYNNEISEKSEIFDDQFSVERPDGSNFTLKIRSTKLEDSAMYFCASSEDRTISGANVLTFGAGSRLTVL.

The chain combines TRBV11-2 with TRBJ2-2; D is possibly TRBD2 (5 bases). The CDR3 has 14 amino acids. Per the germline V gene, CDR1 is SGHAT and CDR2 is FQNNGV. V was clipped by 3 bases and J by 5 bases, with 10 bases between them. The CDR3 nucleotides are TGTGCCAGCAGCTTTACGGGAAGAACCGGGGAGCTGTTTTTT. This gives the protein CASSFTGRTGELFF.

This chain links TRBV19 with TRBJ1-5, with D perhaps matching TRBD1 (5 bases). The V and J ends lost 5 bases and 4 bases respectively, with 12 bases between them. The CDR3 has 14 residues. The germline gives CDR1 LNHDA, CDR2 SQIVND (reference sequence). The chain's CDR3 is CASSGLGANQPQHF. The DNA of the CDR3 is TGTGCCAGTAGTGGCTTAGGGGCGAATCAGCCCCAGCATTTT.

The gene calls are TRBV27 and TRBJ1-2, with 10 positions matching TRBD1. V lost 6 bases to trimming and J lost 7 bases; unmatched junction nucleotides: 8. The CDR3 is 14 residues long. Germline V CDR1 and CDR2: MNHEY, SMNVEV (reference sequence). The CDR3 region has the DNA TGTGCCAGCAGCCAAGACAGGGGGCCCGGTGGCTACACCTTC. Translation: CASSQDRGPGGYTF.

The chain uses TRBV19 and TRBJ1-1; D unclear. Germline V gives CDR1 LNHDA, CDR2 SQIVND (reference sequence). V lost 2 bases, J lost 0 bases, and 4 bases lay in between. This CDR3 region has 13 residues. In DNA form, the CDR3 reads TGTGCCAGTAGTATAATCGTGAACACTGAAGCTTTCTTT. It specifies CASSIIVNTEAFF.

This sequence joins TRBV7-9 and TRBJ1-1, with D perhaps matching TRBD1 (5 bases). Trimming stripped 5 bases from V and 1 base from J, with 17 bases between. Germline V gives CDR1 SEHNR, CDR2 FQNEAQ (reference sequence). This CDR3 comprises 16 residues. The CDR3 coding sequence is TGTGCCAGCAGCCCCCTCGGGGGGGGTCGGAACACTGAAGCTTTCTTT. It codes for CASSPLGGGRNTEAFF.